These 10 T cell receptor beta chains originate from one sample sequenced in a study of shared clonotypes between healthy human individuals. Data came from immunoSEQ multiplex PCR; TCRdb stores just in-frame clones and leaves some out. In the table there are approximately 2.1 million clones, over 85% of which are singletons. Material for sequencing was naive CD4+ T cells from PBMCs. Documented subset: CD45RA+ positively selected. The receptors stem from a man aged 18 to 35 in good health. Some clones in this sample may be carry-over from other donors' samples.

As for this clone: Other DNA sequences in the sample encode the same CDR3. The chain employs TRBV7-3 and TRBJ2-6; D is ambiguous. Trimming stripped 5 bases from V and 1 base from J, with 6 bases between. Germline lookup yields CDR1 SGHTA and CDR2 FQGTGA. The CDR3 length is 14 residues. The CDR3 sequence: CASSPSSGANVLTF. For the CDR3, the DNA is TGTGCCAGCAGCCCCTCTTCTGGGGCCAACGTCCTGACTTTC.

The genes are TRBV28 and TRBJ2-7; D possibly corresponds to TRBD2 (5 bases). Germline assignment: CDR1 MDHEN and CDR2 SYDVKM. The CDR3 is 15 amino acids. V lost 4 bases and J 2 bases, leaving 15 bases between the germline ends. The CDR3, as DNA: TGTGCCAGCAGTTCACAAGCTAGCTTTGCCTACGAGCAGTACTTC. Its translation is CASSSQASFAYEQYF.

The chain has TRBV5-1 and TRBJ1-4; D gene uncertain. Germline V CDR1 and CDR2: SGHRS, YFSETQ. The CDR3 extends over 13 amino acids. Trimming stripped 5 bases from V and 5 bases from J, with 10 bases between. CDR3 in DNA: TGCGCCAGCAGTAGGTCCTCAAATGAAAAACTGTTTTTT. This encodes CASSRSSNEKLFF.

This chain connects TRBV5-1 to TRBJ2-2; the D gene is possibly TRBD1 (6 bases). V shed 1 base and J shed 1 base, with 11 bases lying between them. This CDR3 comprises 16 residues. Per the germline V gene, CDR1 is SGHRS and CDR2 is YFSETQ. In nucleotides, the CDR3 is TGCGCCAGCAGCTTGTTCGGGACAAAGAACACCGGGGAGCTGTTTTTT. It yields the protein CASSLFGTKNTGELFF.

V is TRBV9 and J is TRBJ2-7, with 10 bases aligning to TRBD1. Germline lookup yields CDR1 SGDLS and CDR2 YYNGEE. V trimming: 3 bases; J trimming: 2 bases; junction bases outside the gene matches: 5. This CDR3 region has 15 residues. The DNA of the CDR3 is TGTGCCAGCAGCGGGGGACAGGGGATTACCTACGAGCAGTACTTC. Residues: CASSGGQGITYEQYF.

The rearrangement links TRBV28 to TRBJ2-1; possible D gene TRBD2, 7 bases. There are 16 residues in the CDR3. CDR1 and CDR2 (germline): MDHEN, SYDVKM. Trimming took off 1 base at V and 11 bases at J, with 21 bases between the two ends. The CDR3: CASSLLGGGELEQQFF. CDR3 sequence (DNA): TGTGCCAGCAGTTTATTAGGCGGGGGCGAGTTGGAACAGCAGTTCTTC.

The chain carries TRBV7-2 and TRBJ2-3; the match to TRBD2 covers 12 bases. CDR1 is SGHTA and CDR2 is FQGNSA in the germline V gene. The CDR3 totals 17 residues. Unmatched junction bases numbered 10, after V lost 5 bases and J lost 4 bases. The CDR3 loop is CASSGPRLAGVADTQYF. In DNA, the CDR3 is TGTGCCAGCAGCGGGCCGCGACTAGCGGGAGTAGCAGATACGCAGTATTTT. The entire variable domain, with the rest obtained from reference TRBV7-2 and TRBJ2-3, is as follows: GAGVSQSPSNKVTEKGKDVELRCDPISGHTALYWYRQSLGQGLEFLIYFQGNSAPDKSGLPSDRFSAERTGGSVSTLTIQRTQQEDSAVYLCASSGPRLAGVADTQYFGPGTRLTVL.

The gene calls are TRBV28 and TRBJ1-2, with a tentative D call TRBD1 (5 bases). The V end was cut by 11 bases, the J end by 4 bases, with 14 bases between. The CDR3 covers 12 residues. Germline CDR1 is MDHEN and CDR2 is SYDVKM. CDR3 DNA: TGTGCCGGCCAGAGGGGCTCCTATGGCTACACCTTC. Its protein product is CAGQRGSYGYTF.

The DNA of the CDR3 is TGTGCCAGCAGTTTAGGGCGGCAGATGAACACTGAAGCTTTCTTT. The encoded protein is CASSLGRQMNTEAFF. This sequence joins TRBV27 and TRBJ1-1; no clear D. Trimming took 2 bases from V and 0 from J, leaving 10 bases between them. Germline values: CDR1 MNHEY, CDR2 SMNVEV (reference sequence). The CDR3 sequence is 15 residues long.

This chain links TRBV5-4 with TRBJ2-7, with D maybe TRBD1 (5 bases). V lost 7 bases, J lost 0 bases, and 14 bases lay in between. Per the germline V gene, CDR1 is SGHNT and CDR2 is YYREEE (reference sequence). The CDR3 runs 14 residues. The CDR3 DNA follows: TGTGCCAGCTCCCACAGGACGGACTCCTACGAGCAGTACTTC. Translated, it gives CASSHRTDSYEQYF. The variable domain in full, with the rest retrieved from reference TRBV5-4 and TRBJ2-7, is ETGVTQSPTHLIKTRGQQVTLRCSSQSGHNTVSWYQQALGQGPQFIFQYYREEENGRGNFPPRFSGLQFPNYSSELNVNALELDDSALYLCASSHRTDSYEQYFGPGTRLTVT.